These T cell receptor beta chains were read from a single sample in a study of read filtering for tumor transcriptome and immune sequencing. TCRdb reprocessed the reads via MiXCR and lists one record per CDR3 protein. The sample has about 86,000 distinct CDR3 sequences, more than 9% seen once. What was sequenced was a population of CD138-negative cells sorted from bone marrow. These TCRs come from a donor at least 40 years old with multiple myeloma. Both conserved end residues are part of each CDR3. A D gene is named only where the DNA matches it firmly. A row's size may be missing; if present it is once, few, many or a size class.

CASSPQGFGNQPQHF,TGTGCCAGCAGCCCGCAGGGTTTTGGCAATCAGCCCCAGCATTTT,-,TRBJ1-5,many,TRBV7-9
CAWSDGAYTGAFF,TGTGCCTGGAGTGACGGGGCCTACACTGGAGCTTTCTTT,-,TRBJ1-1,-,TRBV30
CASSQAGYGTDTQYF,TGCGCCAGCAGCCAAGCGGGATACGGCACAGATACGCAGTATTTT,-,TRBJ2-3,few,TRBV4-1
CASSKAYRGPGLAGSSYEQYF,TGTGCCAGCAGCAAAGCCTACAGGGGGCCGGGACTAGCGGGATCCTCCTACGAGCAGTACTTC,-,TRBJ2-7,many,TRBV21-1
CASREGMGDQPQHF,TGTGCCAGCAGGGAAGGGATGGGGGATCAGCCCCAGCATTTT,-,TRBJ1-5,few,TRBV28
CASSPSGLSYNEQFF,TGTGCCAGCAGCCCTAGCGGCCTAAGCTACAATGAGCAGTTCTTC,TRBD2,TRBJ2-1,many,TRBV7-3
CASRPTGGNQPQHF,TGTGCCAGCAGACCCACAGGGGGCAATCAGCCCCAGCATTTT,TRBD1,TRBJ1-5,many,TRBV6-2/TRBV6-3
CASSSGRGSYEQYF,TGTGCCAGCAGCTCCGGGAGGGGCTCCTACGAGCAGTACTTC,TRBD2,TRBJ2-7,-,TRBV7-3
CASSPTKGATNEKLFF,TGTGCCAGCAGCCCTACGAAGGGGGCGACTAATGAAAAACTGTTTTTT,TRBD1,TRBJ1-4,many,TRBV28
CSVKTGGPNTEAFF,TGCAGCGTTAAGACAGGGGGCCCGAACACTGAAGCTTTCTTT,TRBD1,TRBJ1-1,-,TRBV29-1